This section outlines one T cell receptor (beta chain) sequence together with its context. Germline V gene lookup returns CDR1 SNHLY and CDR2 FYNNEI. V was pared by 7 bases and J by 2 bases, with 11 bases between. This CDR3 comprises 14 residues. This sample is part of a study of cytomegalovirus exposure and HLA in healthy donors. 60 Vbeta and 13 Jbeta primers were used in PCR. This table comes from immunoSEQ multiplex PCR, and its TCRdb copy is limited to in-frame clones, with some not included. The sample lists 60,000 to 75,000 clones, less than 70% occurring once. This receptor was identified in a woman aged 45-65 years in good health and CMV-seronegative. Input material: PBMCs. This sequence joins TRBV2 and TRBJ2-2; maybe TRBD1 (7 bases). Written as DNA, the CDR3 is TGTGCCAGCACGGAGGGGGCAAACACCGGGGAGCTGTTTTTT. Its translation: CASTEGANTGELFF.